This T cell receptor beta chain was documented in a study of blood T cell repertoires in COVID-19. Study overall: Sources were T cells, B-cell-depleted T cells, or PBMCs; the material itself was cDNA or gDNA.

A single count supports this clone. Per germline, CDR1 LNHDA and CDR2 SQIVND (reference sequence). The J segment lost 10 bases and the V segment lost 5 bases, leaving 14 bases of the junction unmatched. The CDR3 is 15 residues long. Authors' data handling: The authors estimated nucleated cell counts from reference gene primer amplification. The protocol was immunoSEQ multiplex PCR, while the TCRdb copy is restricted to in-frame clones and leaves out a portion. V and J calls and clone size are those listed in that table; D and trimming were worked out from the DNA. The table shows around 210,000 clones, with roughly 90% occurring only once.

The receptor's source is a woman between 70 and 85 years old with acute or convalescent COVID-19. Sequenced sample: peripheral blood. The chain recombines TRBV19 with TRBJ2-4, with 7 bases lining up with TRBD1. CDR3: CASSPGTENLGIQYF. The CDR3 DNA is TGTGCCAGTAGTCCCGGGACAGAGAATTTAGGTATTCAGTACTTC.